The T cell receptor (beta chain) described here comes from a study of cytomegalovirus exposure and HLA in healthy donors. This CDR3 is built from 15 residues. The ends lost 1 base at V and 4 bases at J; junction bases unmatched: 5. Germline assignment: CDR1 SGHRS and CDR2 YFSETQ. The PCR employed 60 Vbeta primers together with 13 Jbeta primers. Repertoires were generated with immunoSEQ multiplex PCR, while TCRdb's copy carries only in-frame clones and drops some. The sample records approximately 220,000 clones, over 80% being singletons. The receptor was isolated from a boy between 2 and 10 years old in good health and CMV-seronegative. V is TRBV5-1 and J is TRBJ1-3, with 7 nucleotides matching TRBD1. The sample consisted of PBMCs. The CDR3 DNA sequence: TGCGCCAGCAGCTTGCTAGCGGGACAGGGAAACACCATATATTTT. Amino acids: CASSLLAGQGNTIYF.